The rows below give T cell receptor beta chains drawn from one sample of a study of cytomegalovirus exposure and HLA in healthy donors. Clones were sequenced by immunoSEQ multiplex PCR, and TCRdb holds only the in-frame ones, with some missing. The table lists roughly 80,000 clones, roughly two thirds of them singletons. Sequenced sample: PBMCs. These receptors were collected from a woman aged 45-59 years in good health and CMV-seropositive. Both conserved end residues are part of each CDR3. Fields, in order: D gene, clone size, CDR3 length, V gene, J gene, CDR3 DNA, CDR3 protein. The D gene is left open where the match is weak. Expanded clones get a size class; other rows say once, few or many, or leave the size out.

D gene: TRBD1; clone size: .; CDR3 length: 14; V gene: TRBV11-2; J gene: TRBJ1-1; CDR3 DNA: TGTGCCAGCAGCTTAGGTGCTGGACAGGGAGAAGCTTTCTTT; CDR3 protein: CASSLGAGQGEAFF
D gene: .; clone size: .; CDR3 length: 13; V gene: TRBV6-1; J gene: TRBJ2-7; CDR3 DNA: TGTGCCAGCAGATCAGGGGACTCCTACGAGCAGTACTTC; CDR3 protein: CASRSGDSYEQYF
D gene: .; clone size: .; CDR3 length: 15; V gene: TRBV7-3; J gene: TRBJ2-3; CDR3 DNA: TGTGCCAGCAGCTTGAGAGACAGAGTCACAGATACGCAGTATTTT; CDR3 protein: CASSLRDRVTDTQYF
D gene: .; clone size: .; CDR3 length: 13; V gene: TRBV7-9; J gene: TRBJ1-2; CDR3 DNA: TGTGCCAGCAGCTCGGGAAGCGGAGATGGCTACACCTTC; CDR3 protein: CASSSGSGDGYTF
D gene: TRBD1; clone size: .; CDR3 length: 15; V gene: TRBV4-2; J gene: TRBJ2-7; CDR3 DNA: TGTGCCAGCAGCCAAAACCCGGGGACAGGGAACGAGCAGTACTTC; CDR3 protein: CASSQNPGTGNEQYF
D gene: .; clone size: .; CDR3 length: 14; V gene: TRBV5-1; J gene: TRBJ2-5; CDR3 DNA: TGCGCCAGCAGCTTGGTAGGACAGCAGGAGACCCAGTACTTC; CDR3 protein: CASSLVGQQETQYF
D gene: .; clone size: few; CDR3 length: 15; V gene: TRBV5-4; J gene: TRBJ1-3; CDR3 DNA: TGTGCCAGCAGCTTGCATACTTTCTCTGGAAACACCATATATTTT; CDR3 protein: CASSLHTFSGNTIYF
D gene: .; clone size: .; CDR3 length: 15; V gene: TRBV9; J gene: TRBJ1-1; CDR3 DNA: TGTGCCAGCAGCGCCTGGACAGAAGAGAACACTGAAGCTTTCTTT; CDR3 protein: CASSAWTEENTEAFF
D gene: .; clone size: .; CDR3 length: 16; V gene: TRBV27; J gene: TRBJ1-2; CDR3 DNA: TGTGCCAGCAGTCCCGACCTCCGGGACACCTCCCAAGGCTACACCTTC; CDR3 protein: CASSPDLRDTSQGYTF
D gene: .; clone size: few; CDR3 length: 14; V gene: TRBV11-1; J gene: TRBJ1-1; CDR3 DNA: TGTGCCAGCAGCGCGGGCGGCTGGGACACTGAAGCTTTCTTT; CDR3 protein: CASSAGGWDTEAFF
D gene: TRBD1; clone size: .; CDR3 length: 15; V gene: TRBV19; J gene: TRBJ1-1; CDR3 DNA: TGTGCCAGTAGTAGGGCCACAGGGGCGGACACTGAAGCTTTCTTT; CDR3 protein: CASSRATGADTEAFF
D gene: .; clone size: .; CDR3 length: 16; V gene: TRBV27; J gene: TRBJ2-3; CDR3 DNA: TGTGCCAGCAGTTCCTCTAGGGGGTCTGGTGAAGATACGCAGTATTTT; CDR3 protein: CASSSSRGSGEDTQYF
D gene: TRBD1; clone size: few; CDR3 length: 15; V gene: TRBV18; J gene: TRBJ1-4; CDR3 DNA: TGTGCCAGCTCACCAGAGGAGACAGGGGTCGAAAAACTGTTTTTT; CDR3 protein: CASSPEETGVEKLFF
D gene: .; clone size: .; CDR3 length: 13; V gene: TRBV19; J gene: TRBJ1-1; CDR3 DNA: TGTGCCAGTAGTGGACTAAGGAACACTGAAGCTTTCTTT; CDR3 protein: CASSGLRNTEAFF
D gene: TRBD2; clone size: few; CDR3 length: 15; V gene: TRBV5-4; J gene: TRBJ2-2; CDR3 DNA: TGTGCCAGCAGCTGGGCTAGCGGGGGGTCCGGGGAGCTGTTTTTT; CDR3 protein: CASSWASGGSGELFF
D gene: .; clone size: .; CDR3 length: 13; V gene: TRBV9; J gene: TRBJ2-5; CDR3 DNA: TGTGCCAGCAGCGTATTGAGCGGGGAGACCCAGTACTTC; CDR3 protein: CASSVLSGETQYF
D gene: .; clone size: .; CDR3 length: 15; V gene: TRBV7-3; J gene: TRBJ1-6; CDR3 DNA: TGTGCCAGCAGCCCGACCCCAGGGCGGGGATCACCCCTCCACTTT; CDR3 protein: CASSPTPGRGSPLHF
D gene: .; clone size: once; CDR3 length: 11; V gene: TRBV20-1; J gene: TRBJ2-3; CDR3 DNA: TGCAGTGTCATCAAATCAGATACGCAGTATTTT; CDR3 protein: CSVIKSDTQYF
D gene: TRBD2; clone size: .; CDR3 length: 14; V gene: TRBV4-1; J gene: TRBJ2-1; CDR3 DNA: TGCGCCAGCACCGCGGGGGGTCCTAGGAATGAGCAGTTCTTC; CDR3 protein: CASTAGGPRNEQFF
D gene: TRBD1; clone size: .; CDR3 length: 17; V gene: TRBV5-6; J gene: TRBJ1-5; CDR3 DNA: TGTGCCAGCAGCTTGAAACAGGGGGCCAGCTCCAATCAGCCCCAGCATTTT; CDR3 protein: CASSLKQGASSNQPQHF
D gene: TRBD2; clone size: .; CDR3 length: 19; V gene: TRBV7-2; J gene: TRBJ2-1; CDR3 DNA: TGTGCCAGCGGAACCGTGACTAGCGGGGGGATTAGCTCCTACAATGAGCAGTTCTTC; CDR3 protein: CASGTVTSGGISSYNEQFF
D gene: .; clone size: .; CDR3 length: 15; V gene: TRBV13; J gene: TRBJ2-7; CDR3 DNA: TGTGCCAGCAGCTTTACTAGCCGCCCCCCCTACGAGCAGTACTTC; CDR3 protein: CASSFTSRPPYEQYF
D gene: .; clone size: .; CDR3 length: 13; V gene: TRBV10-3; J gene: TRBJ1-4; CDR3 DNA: TGTGCCAGCAGTGAAGGTCCGGGAGAAAAACTGTTTTTT; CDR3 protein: CASSEGPGEKLFF
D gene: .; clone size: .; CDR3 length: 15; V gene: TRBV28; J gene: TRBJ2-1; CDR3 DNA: TGTGCCAGCAGTTTCAGGGCTGGCACCTACAATGAGCAGTTCTTC; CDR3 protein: CASSFRAGTYNEQFF
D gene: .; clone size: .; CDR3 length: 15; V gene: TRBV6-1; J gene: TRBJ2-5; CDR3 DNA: TGTGCCAGCAGTGAAGTTAGGACGGGAGAAGAGACCCAGTACTTC; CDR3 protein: CASSEVRTGEETQYF
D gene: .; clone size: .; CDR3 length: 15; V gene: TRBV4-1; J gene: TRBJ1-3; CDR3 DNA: TGCGCCAGCAGCCAAGCCCGAGGGGGAGGAAACACCATATATTTT; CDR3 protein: CASSQARGGGNTIYF
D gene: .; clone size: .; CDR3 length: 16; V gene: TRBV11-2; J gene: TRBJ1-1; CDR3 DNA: TGTGCCAGCAGCTCCCTTATTGGGGGGGTGAACACTGAAGCTTTCTTT; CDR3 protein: CASSSLIGGVNTEAFF
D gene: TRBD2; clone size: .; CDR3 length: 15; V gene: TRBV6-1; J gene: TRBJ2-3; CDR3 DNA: TGTGCCAGCAGTGAACTAGCGGGGAGCACAGATACGCAGTATTTT; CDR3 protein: CASSELAGSTDTQYF